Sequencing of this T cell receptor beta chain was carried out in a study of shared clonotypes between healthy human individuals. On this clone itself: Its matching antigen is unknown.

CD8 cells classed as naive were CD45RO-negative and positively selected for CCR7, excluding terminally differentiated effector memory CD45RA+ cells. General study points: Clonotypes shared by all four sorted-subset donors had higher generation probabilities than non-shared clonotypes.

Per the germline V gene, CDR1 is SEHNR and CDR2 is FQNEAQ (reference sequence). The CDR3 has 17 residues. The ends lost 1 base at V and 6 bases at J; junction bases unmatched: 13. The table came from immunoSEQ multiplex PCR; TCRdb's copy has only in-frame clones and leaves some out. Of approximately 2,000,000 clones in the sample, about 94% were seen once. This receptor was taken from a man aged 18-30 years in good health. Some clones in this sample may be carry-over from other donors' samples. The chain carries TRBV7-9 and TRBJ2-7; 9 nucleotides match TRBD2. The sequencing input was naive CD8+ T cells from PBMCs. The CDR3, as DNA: TGTGCCAGCAGCTTAGACCCCTGGCGGGAGGGCCTCATCGAGCAGTACTTC. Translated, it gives CASSLDPWREGLIEQYF.